This T cell receptor (beta chain) was obtained from a study of identical twins. CDR1 is MNHNS, CDR2 SASEGT, per germline. The CDR3 is made up of 13 amino acids. V was trimmed by 11 bases and J by 2 bases, leaving 14 bases between them. TCRdb called the 5' RACE reads again in MiXCR, with one record for every CDR3 protein. The profile shows fewer than 900,000 distinct CDR3 sequences, roughly 18% of them singletons. A remark on this clonotype: Its antigen is as yet unknown.

There were only healthy Caucasians among the donors. Study-level findings and limits: Zero-insertion analyses might be partly confounded by invariant T cells like MAIT and iNKT.

This sample was shared with a second study, whose subject was T cells expressing NK-cell markers. From that paper: About 1.0-8% of CD8+ T cells in several donors belonged to dominant NKG2C+ clonotypes.

The receptor's source is a woman aged 18 to 35 in good health. V usage is TRBV6-1 and J usage is TRBJ2-3, with D possibly matching TRBD2 (5 bases). Sequencing was performed on PBMCs. This CDR3 reads CAGGRPYTDTQYF. The CDR3 DNA sequence: TGTGCCGGAGGACGACCTTACACAGATACGCAGTATTTT.